The 7 T cell receptor beta chains below were found in one sample sequenced in a study of T-cell memory formation after mild COVID-19. TCRdb re-called the 5' RACE reads through MiXCR, storing one row per CDR3 protein. Found here are fewer than 250,000 distinct CDR3 sequences, under 12% of them singletons; the top ten hold 3%. The sequenced sample was PBMCs or a T cell subset sorted from them (not recorded which). Receptors originate from a man aged 18-30 years who had mild COVID-19 (a few samples of this study predate the infection). Cell type and time point are not known.

V gene TRBV6-2 or TRBV6-3 combines with J gene TRBJ2-1, with 8 positions matching TRBD2. This CDR3 spans 16 amino acids. The germline V gene encodes CDR1 MNHEY and CDR2 SVGEGT. The junction had 10 bases not matched to a gene; V was cut back by 5 bases and J by 4 bases. The CDR3 sequence is CASSEVQAGEYNEQFF. The CDR3 DNA sequence: TGTGCCAGCAGTGAGGTTCAAGCGGGGGAGTACAATGAGCAGTTCTTC.

Only a few counts were recorded for this clonotype. The chain employs TRBV7-9 and TRBJ2-6; no reliable D call. V dropped 6 bases and J dropped 5 bases, with 5 bases sitting between them. The CDR3 sequence is 12 residues long. Germline V gene data show CDR1 as SEHNR and CDR2 as FQNEAQ (reference sequence). Here the CDR3 reads CASSSWANVLTF. CDR3 sequence (DNA): TGTGCCAGCAGTTCTTGGGCCAACGTCCTGACTTTC.

This clonotype was detected only a few times. This chain links TRBV18 with TRBJ1-3; unclear D gene. Trimming removed 7 bases from V and 0 bases from J, with 7 bases in between. Germline V gene sequence: CDR1 KGHSH, CDR2 LQKENI. This CDR3 contains 13 residues. Here the CDR3 reads CASCTDSGNTIYF. CDR3 DNA: TGTGCCAGCTGCACAGACTCTGGAAACACCATATATTTT.

A few counts support this clonotype. The gene calls are TRBV5-1 and TRBJ2-1, with a weak D call TRBD1 (5 bases). Trimming cost V 5 bases and J 3 bases, with 15 bases left between them. CDR1 and CDR2 (germline): SGHRS, YFSETQ. This CDR3 has 15 amino acids. The CDR3 nucleotides read TGCGCCAGCAGTCCCAGACAGTCCCACTACAATGAGCAGTTCTTC. Residues: CASSPRQSHYNEQFF.

This clonotype was observed many times. The chain carries TRBV7-2 and TRBJ1-1; D is unclear. CDR1 is SGHTA, CDR2 FQGNSA, per germline. This CDR3 has 14 amino acids. Trimming took 4 bases from V and 6 from J, leaving 15 bases between them. The CDR3 nucleotides are TGTGCCAGCAGCTCGGTGATTATAAGCGCTGAAGCTTTCTTT. Its protein is CASSSVIISAEAFF.

The rearrangement joins TRBV24-1 to TRBJ2-2; unclear D gene. The CDR3 has 13 amino acids. Germline V gene sequence: CDR1 KGHDR, CDR2 SFDVKD. V was pared by 6 bases and J by 2 bases, with 6 bases between. CDR3 nucleotides: TGTGCCACCAGTTCGGCTAACACCGGGGAGCTGTTTTTT. The encoded protein is CATSSANTGELFF.

A few counts support this clonotype. This rearrangement joins TRBV9 to TRBJ1-1, with D hard to call. CDR1 and CDR2 (germline): SGDLS, YYNGEE. CDR3 length: 13 residues. V was trimmed by 4 bases and J by 7 bases, leaving 14 bases between them. The CDR3 reads CASSPSLNLEAFF. DNA of the CDR3: TGTGCCAGCAGCCCCAGTCTAAATCTTGAAGCTTTCTTT.